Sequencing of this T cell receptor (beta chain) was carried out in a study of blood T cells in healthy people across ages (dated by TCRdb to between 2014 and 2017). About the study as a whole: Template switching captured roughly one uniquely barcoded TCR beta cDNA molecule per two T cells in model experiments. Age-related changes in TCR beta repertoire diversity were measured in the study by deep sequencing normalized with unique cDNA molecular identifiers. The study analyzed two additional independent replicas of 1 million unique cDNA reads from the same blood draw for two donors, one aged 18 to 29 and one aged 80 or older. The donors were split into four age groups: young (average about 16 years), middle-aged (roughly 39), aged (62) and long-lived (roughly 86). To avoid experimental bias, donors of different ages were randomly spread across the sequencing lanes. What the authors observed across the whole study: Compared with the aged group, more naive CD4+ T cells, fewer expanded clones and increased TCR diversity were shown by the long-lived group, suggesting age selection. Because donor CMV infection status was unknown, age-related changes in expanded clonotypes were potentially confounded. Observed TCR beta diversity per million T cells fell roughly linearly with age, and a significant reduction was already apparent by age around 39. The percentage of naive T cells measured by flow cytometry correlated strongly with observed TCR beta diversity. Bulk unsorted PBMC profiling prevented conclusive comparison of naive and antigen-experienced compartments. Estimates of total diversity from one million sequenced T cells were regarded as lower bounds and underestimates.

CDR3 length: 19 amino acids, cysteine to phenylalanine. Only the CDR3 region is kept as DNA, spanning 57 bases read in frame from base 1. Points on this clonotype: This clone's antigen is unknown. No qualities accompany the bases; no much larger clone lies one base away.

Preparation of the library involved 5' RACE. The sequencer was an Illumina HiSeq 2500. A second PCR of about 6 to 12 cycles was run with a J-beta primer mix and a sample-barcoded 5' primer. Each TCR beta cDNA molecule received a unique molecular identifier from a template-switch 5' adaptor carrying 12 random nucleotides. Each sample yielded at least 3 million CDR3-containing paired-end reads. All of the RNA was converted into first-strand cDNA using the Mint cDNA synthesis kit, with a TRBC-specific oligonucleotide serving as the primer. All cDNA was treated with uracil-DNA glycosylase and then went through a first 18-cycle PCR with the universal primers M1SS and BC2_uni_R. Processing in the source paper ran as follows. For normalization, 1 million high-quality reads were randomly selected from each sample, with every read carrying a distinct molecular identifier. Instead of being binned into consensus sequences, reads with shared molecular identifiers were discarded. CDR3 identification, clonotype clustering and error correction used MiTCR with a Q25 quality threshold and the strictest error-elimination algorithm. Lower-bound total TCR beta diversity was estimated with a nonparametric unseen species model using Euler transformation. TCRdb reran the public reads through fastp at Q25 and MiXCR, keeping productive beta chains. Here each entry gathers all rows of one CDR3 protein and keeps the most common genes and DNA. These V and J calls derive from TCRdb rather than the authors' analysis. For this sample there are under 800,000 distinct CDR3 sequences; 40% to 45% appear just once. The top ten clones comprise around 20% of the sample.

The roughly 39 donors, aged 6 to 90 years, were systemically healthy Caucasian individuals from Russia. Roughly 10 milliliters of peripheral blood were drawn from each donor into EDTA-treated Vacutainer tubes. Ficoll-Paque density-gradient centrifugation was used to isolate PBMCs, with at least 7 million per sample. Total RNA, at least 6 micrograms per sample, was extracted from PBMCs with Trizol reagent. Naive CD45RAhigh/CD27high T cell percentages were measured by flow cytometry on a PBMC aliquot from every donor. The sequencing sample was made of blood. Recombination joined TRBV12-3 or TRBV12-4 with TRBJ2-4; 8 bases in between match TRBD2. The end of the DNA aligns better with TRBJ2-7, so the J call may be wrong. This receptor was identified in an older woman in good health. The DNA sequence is TGTGCCAGCAATAGGGGACTAGTGGATCTGGTTGGTGGTGTGCTCGAGCAGTACTTC. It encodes CASNRGLVDLVGGVLEQYF.